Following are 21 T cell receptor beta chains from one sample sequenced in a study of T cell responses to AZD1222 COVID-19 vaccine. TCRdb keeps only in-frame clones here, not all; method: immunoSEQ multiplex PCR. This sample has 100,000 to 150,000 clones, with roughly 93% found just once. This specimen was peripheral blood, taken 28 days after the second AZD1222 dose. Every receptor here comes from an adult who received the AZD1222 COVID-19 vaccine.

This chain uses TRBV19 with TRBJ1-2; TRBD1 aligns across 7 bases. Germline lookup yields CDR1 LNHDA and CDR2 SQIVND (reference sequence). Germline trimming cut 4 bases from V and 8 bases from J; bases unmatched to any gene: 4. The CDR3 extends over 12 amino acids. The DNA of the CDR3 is TGTGCCAGTAGTACCCGACAGGGCGGCTACACCTTC. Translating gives CASSTRQGGYTF.

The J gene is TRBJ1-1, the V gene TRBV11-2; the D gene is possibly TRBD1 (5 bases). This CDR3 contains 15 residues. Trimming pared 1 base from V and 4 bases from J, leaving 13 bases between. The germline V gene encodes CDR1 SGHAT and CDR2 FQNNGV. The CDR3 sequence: CASSLVRGAGTEAFF. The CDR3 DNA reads TGTGCCAGCAGCTTAGTGCGGGGCGCGGGCACTGAAGCTTTCTTT.

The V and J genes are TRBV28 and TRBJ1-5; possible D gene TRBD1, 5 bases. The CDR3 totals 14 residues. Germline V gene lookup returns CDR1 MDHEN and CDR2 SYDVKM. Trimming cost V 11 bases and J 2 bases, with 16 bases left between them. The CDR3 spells CAGSTGWGNQPQHF. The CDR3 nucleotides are TGTGCCGGAAGCACAGGATGGGGCAATCAGCCCCAGCATTTT.

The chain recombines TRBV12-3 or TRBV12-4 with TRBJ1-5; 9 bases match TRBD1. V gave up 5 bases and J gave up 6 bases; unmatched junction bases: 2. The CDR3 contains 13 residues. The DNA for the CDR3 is TGTGCCAGCAGTCGGACAGGGGTTCAGCCCCAGCATTTT. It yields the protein CASSRTGVQPQHF.

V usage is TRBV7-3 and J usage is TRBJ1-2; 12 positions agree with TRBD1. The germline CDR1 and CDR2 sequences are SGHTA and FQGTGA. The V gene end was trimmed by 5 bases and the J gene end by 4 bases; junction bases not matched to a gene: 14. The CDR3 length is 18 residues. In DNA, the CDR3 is TGTGCCAGCAGCCCAAGGGGGGACAGGGGGCGCGGAAGCTATGGCTACACCTTC. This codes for CASSPRGDRGRGSYGYTF.

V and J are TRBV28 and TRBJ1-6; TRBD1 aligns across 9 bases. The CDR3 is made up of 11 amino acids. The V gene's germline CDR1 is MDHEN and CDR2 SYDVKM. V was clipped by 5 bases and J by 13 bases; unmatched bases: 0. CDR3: CASSDRGPLHF. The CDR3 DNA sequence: TGTGCCAGCAGTGACAGGGGGCCCCTCCACTTT.

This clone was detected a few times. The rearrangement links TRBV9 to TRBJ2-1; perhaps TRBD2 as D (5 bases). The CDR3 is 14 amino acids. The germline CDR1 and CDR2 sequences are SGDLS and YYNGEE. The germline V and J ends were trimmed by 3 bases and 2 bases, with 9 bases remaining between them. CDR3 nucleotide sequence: TGTGCCAGCAGCGAACGGACTGCCTACAATGAGCAGTTCTTC. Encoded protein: CASSERTAYNEQFF.

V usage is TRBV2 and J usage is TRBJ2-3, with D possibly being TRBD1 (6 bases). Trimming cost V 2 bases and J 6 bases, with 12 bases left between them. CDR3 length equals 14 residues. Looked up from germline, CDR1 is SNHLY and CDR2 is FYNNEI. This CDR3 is CASSEWTARDTQYF. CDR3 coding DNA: TGTGCCAGCAGTGAATGGACAGCCAGGGATACGCAGTATTTT. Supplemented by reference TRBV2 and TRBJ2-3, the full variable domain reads EPEVTQTPSHQVTQMGQEVILRCVPISNHLYFYWYRQILGQKVEFLVSFYNNEISEKSEIFDDQFSVERPDGSNFTLKIRSTKLEDSAMYFCASSEWTARDTQYFGPGTRLTVL.

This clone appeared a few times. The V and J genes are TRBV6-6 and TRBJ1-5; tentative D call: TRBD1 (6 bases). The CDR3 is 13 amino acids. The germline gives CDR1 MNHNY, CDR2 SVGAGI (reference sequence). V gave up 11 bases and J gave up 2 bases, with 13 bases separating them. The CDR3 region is CAGRQDGNQPQHF. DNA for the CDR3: TGTGCCGGCCGACAGGACGGCAATCAGCCCCAGCATTTT.

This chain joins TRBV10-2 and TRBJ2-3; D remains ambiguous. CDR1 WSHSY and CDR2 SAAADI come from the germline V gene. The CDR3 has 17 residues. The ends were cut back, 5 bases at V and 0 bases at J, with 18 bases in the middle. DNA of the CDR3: TGCGCCAGCAGTTACCCCACAGCCGTCACTAGCACAGATACGCAGTATTTT. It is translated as CASSYPTAVTSTDTQYF.

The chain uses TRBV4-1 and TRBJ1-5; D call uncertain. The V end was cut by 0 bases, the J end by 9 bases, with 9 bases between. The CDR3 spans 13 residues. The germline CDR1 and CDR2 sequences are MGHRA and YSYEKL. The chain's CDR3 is CASSQEGEGPQHF. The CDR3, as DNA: TGCGCCAGCAGCCAAGAGGGCGAGGGGCCCCAGCATTTT.

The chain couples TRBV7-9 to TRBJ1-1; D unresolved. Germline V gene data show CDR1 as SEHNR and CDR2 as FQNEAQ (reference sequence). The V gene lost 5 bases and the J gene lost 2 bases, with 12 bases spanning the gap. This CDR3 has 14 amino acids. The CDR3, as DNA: TGTGCCAGCAGCCCCCAAGTCTATAACACTGAAGCTTTCTTT. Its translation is CASSPQVYNTEAFF.

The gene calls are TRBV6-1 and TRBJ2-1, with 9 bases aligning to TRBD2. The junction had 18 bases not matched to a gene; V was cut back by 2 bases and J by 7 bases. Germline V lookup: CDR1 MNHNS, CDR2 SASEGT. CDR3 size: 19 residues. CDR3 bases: TGTGCCAGCAGTGAAAGGGACTCCGGGACTAGCTACAGAGGGAATGAGCAGTTCTTC. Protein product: CASSERDSGTSYRGNEQFF.

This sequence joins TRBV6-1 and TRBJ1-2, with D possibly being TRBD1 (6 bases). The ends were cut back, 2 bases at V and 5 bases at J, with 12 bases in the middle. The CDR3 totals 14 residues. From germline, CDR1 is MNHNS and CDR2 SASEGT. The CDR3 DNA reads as TGTGCCAGCAGTGAACTAGGGGGGAGGTATGGCTACACCTTC. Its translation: CASSELGGRYGYTF.

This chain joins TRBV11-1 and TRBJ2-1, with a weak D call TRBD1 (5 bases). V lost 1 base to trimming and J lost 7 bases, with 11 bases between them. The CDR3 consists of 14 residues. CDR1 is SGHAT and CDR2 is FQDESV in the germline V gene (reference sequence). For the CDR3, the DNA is TGTGCCAGCAGCTTAGTAGGCTCAGGGAATGAGCAGTTCTTC. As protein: CASSLVGSGNEQFF.

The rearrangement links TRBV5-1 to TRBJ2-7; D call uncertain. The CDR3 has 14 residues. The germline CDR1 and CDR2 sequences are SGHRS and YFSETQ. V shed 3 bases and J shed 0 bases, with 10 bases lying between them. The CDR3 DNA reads TGCGCCAGCAGCTATATCAGTAGCTCCTACGAGCAGTACTTC. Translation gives CASSYISSSYEQYF.

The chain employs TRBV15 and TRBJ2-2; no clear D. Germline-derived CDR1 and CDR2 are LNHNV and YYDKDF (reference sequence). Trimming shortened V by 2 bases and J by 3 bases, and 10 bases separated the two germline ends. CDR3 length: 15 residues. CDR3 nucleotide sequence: TGTGCCACCAGCAGACTAGGAACGGACACCGGGGAGCTGTTTTTT. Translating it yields CATSRLGTDTGELFF.

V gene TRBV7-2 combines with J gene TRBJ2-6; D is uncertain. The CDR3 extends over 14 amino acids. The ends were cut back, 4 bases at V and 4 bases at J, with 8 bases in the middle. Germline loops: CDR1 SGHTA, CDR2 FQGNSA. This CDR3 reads CASSSRWGANVLTF. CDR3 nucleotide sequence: TGTGCCAGCAGCTCTAGGTGGGGGGCCAACGTCCTGACTTTC.

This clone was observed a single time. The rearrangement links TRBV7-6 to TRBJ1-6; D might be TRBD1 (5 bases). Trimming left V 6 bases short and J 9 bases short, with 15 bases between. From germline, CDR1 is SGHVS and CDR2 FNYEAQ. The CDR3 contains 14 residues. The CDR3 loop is CASREAGEGSPLHF. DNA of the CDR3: TGTGCCAGCAGGGAGGCGGGGGAGGGTTCACCCCTCCACTTT.

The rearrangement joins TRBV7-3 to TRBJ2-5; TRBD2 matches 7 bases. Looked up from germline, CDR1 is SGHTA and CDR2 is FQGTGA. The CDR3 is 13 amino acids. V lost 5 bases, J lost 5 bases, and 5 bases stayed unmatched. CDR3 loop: CASSVGLGETQYF. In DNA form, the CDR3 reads TGTGCCAGCAGCGTAGGACTAGGGGAGACCCAGTACTTC. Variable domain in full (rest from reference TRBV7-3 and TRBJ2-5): GAGVSQTPSNKVTEKGKYVELRCDPISGHTALYWYRQSLGQGPEFLIYFQGTGAADDSGLPNDRFFAVRPEGSVSTLKIQRTERGDSAVYLCASSVGLGETQYFGPGTRLLVL.

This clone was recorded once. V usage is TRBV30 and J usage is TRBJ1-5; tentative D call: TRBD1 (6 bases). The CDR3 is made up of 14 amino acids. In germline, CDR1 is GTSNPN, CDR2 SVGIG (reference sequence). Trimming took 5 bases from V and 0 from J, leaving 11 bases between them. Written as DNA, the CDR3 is TGTGCCTGGGGGGACAAGTTTAGCAATCAGCCCCAGCATTTT. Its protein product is CAWGDKFSNQPQHF.